These 32 T cell receptor beta chains were all obtained from the same sample, sequenced in a study of circulating and synovial CD4+ cells in juvenile arthritis. Some clones are missing from TCRdb's copy, which holds only in-frame ones; the method was immunoSEQ multiplex PCR. This table holds 30,000 to 40,000 clones, over 95% found once. The sample consisted of CD4+ T cells from blood. The source is a human donor with juvenile idiopathic arthritis.

This sequence joins TRBV7-3 and TRBJ2-3; 7 bases map to TRBD1. Germline values: CDR1 SGHTA, CDR2 FQGTGA. The CDR3 contains 15 residues. V lost 2 bases, J lost 6 bases, and 8 bases stayed unmatched. Here the CDR3 DNA reads TGTGCCAGCAGCTTACTCGGACAGGCGGCGGATACGCAGTATTTT. Translating it yields CASSLLGQAADTQYF.

The genes are TRBV2 and TRBJ2-1; 7 bases are a match to TRBD2. Germline V CDR1 and CDR2: SNHLY, FYNNEI. J gave up 10 bases and V 5 bases, and 5 bases lay outside the gene matches. The CDR3 is 12 amino acids. The CDR3 sequence: CASSLSGREQFF. In nucleotides, the CDR3 is TGTGCCAGCAGTTTGTCCGGGAGGGAGCAGTTCTTC.

The chain has TRBV5-6 and TRBJ1-1, with 10 bases that match TRBD1. The germline V gene encodes CDR1 SGHDT and CDR2 YYEEEE. The trim removed 4 bases at V and 1 base at J, leaving 4 bases unmatched. This CDR3 contains 15 residues. Here the CDR3 DNA reads TGTGCCAGCAGCAAGAGACAGGGGGCGAACACTGAAGCTTTCTTT. Amino acid sequence: CASSKRQGANTEAFF.

The chain recombines TRBV5-8 with TRBJ1-5; D perhaps matches TRBD1 (6 bases). This CDR3 contains 15 residues. The V gene's germline CDR1 is SGHTS and CDR2 YDEGEE. The V gene lost 6 bases and the J gene lost 2 bases, with 15 bases spanning the gap. The CDR3 spells CASTRGLKRNQPQHF. DNA of the CDR3: TGTGCCAGCACCAGGGGCCTCAAGCGCAATCAGCCCCAGCATTTT. The full variable domain, with the rest looked up from reference TRBV5-8 and TRBJ1-5, is EAGVTQSPTHLIKTRGQQATLRCSPISGHTSVYWYQQALGLGLQFLLWYDEGEERNRGNFPPRFSGRQFPNYSSELNVNALELEDSALYLCASTRGLKRNQPQHFGDGTRLSIL.

The chain is built from TRBV2 and TRBJ2-5, with 9 bases lining up with TRBD1. The CDR3 totals 14 residues. The V gene's germline CDR1 is SNHLY and CDR2 FYNNEI. V trimming: 7 bases; J trimming: 1 base; junction bases outside the gene matches: 4. The CDR3 reads CASKGDRAQETQYF. The DNA for the CDR3 is TGTGCCAGCAAAGGGGACAGGGCCCAAGAGACCCAGTACTTC.

This CDR3 reads CASSRGTGRGYTF. The CDR3 coding sequence is TGTGCCAGCAGTCGCGGGACAGGGCGAGGCTACACCTTC. The chain recombines TRBV27 with TRBJ1-2; 9 nucleotides align to TRBD1. Trimming cost V 5 bases and J 8 bases; bases outside gene matches: 6. CDR3 length: 13 amino acids. CDR1 and CDR2 from the germline V gene are MNHEY and SMNVEV (reference sequence).

The V and J genes are TRBV10-3 and TRBJ2-3; 7 positions match TRBD2. After removal of 3 bases from V and 8 bases from J, the junction contained 14 bases not matched to a gene. The germline V gene encodes CDR1 ENHRY and CDR2 SYGVKD. The CDR3 is 16 amino acids. CDR3 region: CAISERAGEEKGTQYF. CDR3 nucleotides: TGTGCCATCAGTGAACGGGCGGGAGAGGAAAAGGGTACGCAGTATTTT.

This clone was recorded only once. The genes are TRBV5-8 and TRBJ1-2, with TRBD1 identical over 10 bases. Per the germline V gene, CDR1 is SGHTS and CDR2 is YDEGEE. After removal of 4 bases from V and 7 bases from J, the junction contained 10 bases not matched to a gene. This CDR3 is 15 amino acids long. This chain's CDR3 is CASSPTRQGARGYTF. CDR3 DNA sequence: TGTGCCAGCAGCCCGACGCGACAGGGGGCGCGTGGCTACACCTTC.

The rearrangement uses TRBV19 and TRBJ2-3; 7 nucleotides match TRBD2. J was trimmed by 2 bases and V by 5 bases; bases with no gene match: 7. CDR3 length: 15 residues. CDR1 is LNHDA, CDR2 SQIVND, per germline (reference sequence). CDR3 amino acids: CASSWASGTTDTQYF. The CDR3 region has the DNA TGTGCCAGTAGTTGGGCTAGCGGTACCACAGATACGCAGTATTTT.

V gene TRBV5-1 combines with J gene TRBJ1-3; D not resolved. In germline, CDR1 is SGHRS, CDR2 YFSETQ. The V and J ends lost 0 bases and 4 bases respectively, with 8 bases between them. The CDR3 is made up of 14 amino acids. The CDR3 spells CASSLGGDGNTIYF. In DNA, the CDR3 is TGCGCCAGCAGCTTGGGAGGAGACGGAAACACCATATATTTT.

The chain carries TRBV5-1 and TRBJ1-1; D unresolved. The V end lost 4 bases, the J end lost 1 base, and 5 bases lay between the germline ends. The CDR3 is made up of 12 amino acids. Germline CDR1 SGHRS, CDR2 YFSETQ. The CDR3 DNA reads as TGCGCCAGCAGCGCCGGGAACACTGAAGCTTTCTTT. This sequence encodes CASSAGNTEAFF.

The rearrangement links TRBV7-6 to TRBJ2-1, with 15 bases matching TRBD2. Trimming at V came to 5 bases and at J to 9 bases, leaving 14 bases not matched to a gene. The CDR3 spans 18 residues. The germline CDR1 and CDR2 sequences are SGHVS and FNYEAQ. This chain's CDR3 is CASSPGGTSGGSGGEQFF. The DNA of the CDR3 is TGTGCCAGCAGCCCGGGGGGGACTAGCGGGGGGTCAGGGGGTGAGCAGTTCTTC.

This sequence joins TRBV2 and TRBJ2-5; 10 nucleotides align to TRBD2. CDR3 length: 18 residues. J was trimmed by 5 bases and V by 7 bases; bases with no gene match: 19. Per germline, CDR1 SNHLY and CDR2 FYNNEI. The CDR3: CASNPGVAGGPSVETQYF. In nucleotides, the CDR3 is TGTGCCAGCAACCCCGGGGTAGCGGGGGGCCCGAGCGTGGAGACCCAGTACTTC.

V gene TRBV30 combines with J gene TRBJ1-2; D gene unclear. CDR3 size: 11 residues. Trimming took 0 bases from V and 10 from J, leaving 9 bases between them. Germline-derived CDR1 and CDR2 are GTSNPN and SVGIG (reference sequence). This CDR3 reads CAWSVGGSYTF. The DNA for the CDR3 is TGTGCCTGGAGTGTAGGAGGATCCTACACCTTC.

The chain has TRBV5-1 and TRBJ2-3; perhaps TRBD1 as D (6 bases). The CDR3 length is 15 residues. The V end was cut by 3 bases, the J end by 5 bases, with 16 bases between. The germline V gene encodes CDR1 SGHRS and CDR2 YFSETQ. Here the CDR3 reads CASSSGTLLGDTQYF. CDR3 DNA sequence: TGCGCCAGCAGCTCGGGGACATTATTGGGAGATACGCAGTATTTT.

The genes are TRBV6-4 and TRBJ1-2; a possible D gene is TRBD1 (6 bases). The germline gives CDR1 MRHNA, CDR2 SNTAGT. The germline V and J ends were trimmed by 4 bases and 4 bases, with 7 bases remaining between them. This CDR3 is 12 amino acids long. The CDR3 DNA reads TGTGCCAGCAGTGCAGGGGCCTATGGCTACACCTTC. Translated: CASSAGAYGYTF.

Comments on this clone: A read error may account for a junction end that differs from germline. This chain joins TRBV7-7 and TRBJ2-1, with D possibly matching TRBD1 (6 bases). Per the germline V gene, CDR1 is SSHAT and CDR2 is FNYEAQ (reference sequence). CDR3 length equals 13 residues. This chain's CDR3 is CASSSTRGNEQFF. Here the CDR3 DNA reads TGTGCTAGCAGCTCCACAAGGGGGAATGAGCAGTTCTTC.

The chain couples TRBV10-3 to TRBJ2-7; TRBD1 aligns across 8 bases. The CDR3 has 14 residues. The germline CDR1 and CDR2 sequences are ENHRY and SYGVKD. With 4 bases clipped from V and 3 bases from J, the junction kept 5 bases outside the gene matches. The CDR3 region is CAISGGQVGYEQYF. The CDR3 DNA follows: TGTGCCATCAGTGGGGGACAGGTAGGCTACGAGCAGTACTTC.

The chain joins TRBV18 to TRBJ2-1; 8 bases line up with TRBD1. The V gene's germline CDR1 is KGHSH and CDR2 LQKENI. V dropped 3 bases and J dropped 4; count of bases not matched to a gene: 2. This CDR3 contains 14 residues. The CDR3 sequence is CASSPNRGYNEQFF. In DNA, the CDR3 is TGTGCCAGCTCACCGAACAGGGGGTACAATGAGCAGTTCTTC.

The chain couples TRBV7-6 to TRBJ2-1; tentatively, D is TRBD2 (6 bases). The CDR3 loop spans 16 amino acids. CDR1 and CDR2 from the germline V gene are SGHVS and FNYEAQ. Trimming cost V 5 bases and J 4 bases, with 18 bases left between them. The CDR3 loop is CASSPSRRGWYNEQFF. The CDR3 DNA is TGTGCCAGCAGCCCTAGCCGGCGGGGCTGGTACAATGAGCAGTTCTTC.

The chain couples TRBV4-2 to TRBJ2-2, with a tentative D call TRBD2 (6 bases). Germline-derived CDR1 and CDR2 are LGHNA and YNFKEQ. This CDR3 contains 14 residues. Trimming stripped 6 bases from V and 1 base from J, with 9 bases between. The CDR3 protein is CASRVGGNTGELFF. CDR3 nucleotide sequence: TGTGCCAGCAGGGTGGGGGGGAACACCGGGGAGCTGTTTTTT.

This chain uses TRBV11-2 with TRBJ2-5, with TRBD2 matching over 14 bases. The CDR3 totals 18 residues. V gave up 2 bases and J gave up 5 bases; unmatched junction bases: 10. Germline CDR1 reads SGHAT; CDR2 reads FQNNGV. This CDR3 reads CASSLSGTSGSSLETQYF. The DNA of the CDR3 is TGTGCCAGCAGCTTATCGGGGACTAGCGGGAGTAGCTTGGAGACCCAGTACTTC.

The rearrangement links TRBV5-1 to TRBJ1-3, with D maybe TRBD1 (6 bases). This CDR3 spans 14 amino acids. V was shortened by 4 bases and J by 4 bases, with 12 bases between the two germline ends. The germline gives CDR1 SGHRS, CDR2 YFSETQ. CDR3 sequence: CASSPDSSGNTIYF. CDR3 nucleotides: TGCGCCAGCAGCCCGGACAGTTCGGGAAACACCATATATTTT. The variable domain in full, completed from reference TRBV5-1 and TRBJ1-3, reads KAGVTQTPRYLIKTRGQQVTLSCSPISGHRSVSWYQQTPGQGLQFLFEYFSETQRNKGNFPGRFSGRQFSNSRSEMNVSTLELGDSALYLCASSPDSSGNTIYFGEGSWLTVV.

This chain's CDR3 is CASSQPVGLPRINYGYTF. The CDR3 DNA reads as TGCGCCAGCAGTCAACCGGTCGGGTTGCCTCGGATTAACTATGGCTACACCTTC. The chain combines TRBV23-1 with TRBJ1-2; D unclear. TRBV23-1 is an ORF for which the function is uncertain. V lost 2 bases and J lost 1, with 20 bases in between. The CDR3 covers 18 residues.

V and J are TRBV5-1 and TRBJ2-3; D is unclear. The CDR3 contains 15 residues. V shed 6 bases and J shed 0 bases, with 14 bases lying between them. CDR1 is SGHRS, CDR2 YFSETQ, per germline. In DNA form, the CDR3 reads TGCGCCAGCAAGTTGGGCAGCCCTAGCACAGATACGCAGTATTTT. Translating it yields CASKLGSPSTDTQYF.

The chain has TRBV7-6 and TRBJ1-4, with D maybe TRBD1 (6 bases). The CDR3 runs to 16 residues. Trimming took off 1 base at V and 2 bases at J, with 11 bases between the two ends. Germline-derived CDR1 and CDR2 are SGHVS and FNYEAQ. CDR3 DNA: TGTGCCAGCAGCTTAGGCCTTCAGGGGACTAATGAAAAACTGTTTTTT. Its protein product is CASSLGLQGTNEKLFF. The complete variable domain, with remaining parts taken from reference TRBV7-6 and TRBJ1-4, reads GAGVSQSPRYKVTKRGQDVALRCDPISGHVSLYWYRQALGQGPEFLTYFNYEAQQDKSGLPNDRFSAERPEGSISTLTIQRTEQRDSAMYRCASSLGLQGTNEKLFFGSGTQLSVL.

The chain joins TRBV10-1 to TRBJ2-1; tentative D call: TRBD1 (5 bases). Germline CDR1 WNHNN, CDR2 SYGVQD (reference sequence). CDR3 length equals 16 residues. The V and J ends lost 8 bases and 0 bases respectively, with 17 bases between them. The CDR3 is CASPPPAGRSYNEQFF. The CDR3 DNA reads TGCGCCAGCCCACCTCCGGCAGGGCGCTCCTACAATGAGCAGTTCTTC.

This chain links TRBV27 with TRBJ1-6; possible D gene TRBD1, 5 bases. Germline CDR1 and CDR2: MNHEY and SMNVEV (reference sequence). The length of the CDR3 is 16 residues. V was clipped by 7 bases and J by 2 bases, with 15 bases between them. This CDR3 reads CASTARAEAYNSPLHF. DNA for the CDR3: TGTGCCAGCACGGCCAGGGCTGAAGCCTATAATTCACCCCTCCACTTT.

In DNA, the CDR3 is TGTGCCAGCTCACTCCAATGGAACACTGAAGCTTTCTTT. Translated, it gives CASSLQWNTEAFF. This chain links TRBV18 with TRBJ1-1, with unresolved D. Between the trimmed V and J ends, which lost 4 bases and 1 base, there was a span of 7 bases. The CDR3 sequence is 13 residues long. Germline V gives CDR1 KGHSH, CDR2 LQKENI.

Concerning this clone itself: An end of the junction differs from the germline gene, which may be a read error. The same CDR3 also results from other DNA sequences found in this sample. The V call is TRBV19, the J call TRBJ1-6; no firm D call. This CDR3 spans 13 amino acids. Per germline, CDR1 LNHDA and CDR2 SQIVND (reference sequence). The CDR3 region has the DNA TGTGCCAGCCGAAGGACGGGGAATTCCCCCCTCCACTTT. The encoded protein is CASRRTGNSPLHF.

This sequence joins TRBV9 and TRBJ2-1; 11 bases are a match to TRBD2. The V gene end was trimmed by 3 bases and the J gene end by 2 bases; junction bases not matched to a gene: 13. CDR3 length: 19 residues. Germline assignment: CDR1 SGDLS and CDR2 YYNGEE. In nucleotides, the CDR3 is TGTGCCAGCAGCGCTAGGGGTAGCGGGAGGGGTGGGCCCTACAATGAGCAGTTCTTC. Translating gives CASSARGSGRGGPYNEQFF.

This sequence joins TRBV7-7 and TRBJ2-2; maybe TRBD1 (5 bases). From germline, CDR1 is SSHAT and CDR2 FNYEAQ (reference sequence). V lost 5 bases to trimming and J lost 1 base, with 8 bases between them. There are 14 residues in the CDR3. This CDR3 reads CASSPGKNTGELFF. For the CDR3, the DNA is TGTGCCAGCAGCCCAGGGAAGAACACCGGGGAGCTGTTTTTT. The full variable domain, in which reference TRBV7-7 and TRBJ2-2 provide the parts outside the CDR3, is GAGVSQSPRYKVTKRGQDVTLRCDPISSHATLYWYQQALGQGPEFLTYFNYEAQPDKSGLPSDRFSAERPEGSISTLTIQRTEQRDSAMYRCASSPGKNTGELFFGEGSRLTVL.